This T cell receptor (beta chain) was recorded in a study of metastatic and nonmetastatic thyroid tumors. Study at large: Malignant thyroid and benign thyroid patients provided blood and tumor or nodule tissue whose repertoires were compared.

Regarding the study as a whole: Relative to benign nodules, malignant thyroid tumors were reportedly characterized by significantly elevated TCR beta diversity in blood and tumor.

This clone has ten or more counts. Its antigen is currently unknown. Patients were all untreated before their thyroid surgery. In the study's own analysis: To classify distant metastasis in papillary thyroid cancer, a model was built from CDR3 differences across clinicopathological groups. TCRdb re-called the PCR reads with MiXCR. Clone size and V and J calls follow TCRdb, not the original study. The table lists around 12,000 clones, approximately 30% of them singletons. This TCR derives from a female donor with papillary thyroid cancer or a benign thyroid nodule (not recorded which). Some clones in this sample may be carry-over from other donors' samples. The specimen sequenced was tumor tissue.

Here the CDR3 reads CASGQPGGVQTQYF. CDR3 nucleotide sequence: TGTGCCAGCGGCCAACCCGGGGGCGTGCAGACCCAGTACTTC. The chain joins TRBV7-9 to TRBJ2-5; D may be TRBD1 or TRBD2 (6 bases each). The V end lost 8 bases, the J end lost 6 bases, and 19 bases lay between the germline ends. CDR3 length: 14 residues. Germline V gene data show CDR1 as SEHNR and CDR2 as FQNEAQ (reference sequence).